This is a list of T cell receptor beta chains from one sample in a study of human T cells and chemical hapten exposure. Via MiXCR, TCRdb re-called the RACE reads, giving one row per CDR3 protein. The repertoire includes about 100,000 distinct CDR3 sequences, about an eighth of them detected once, and approximately 3.3% sits in the top ten. Sequences were derived from whole blood, sampled in connection with sensitization to the hapten diphenylcyclopropenone (DPC). All receptors derive from a middle-aged woman with alopecia areata. Some clones in this sample may be carry-over from other donors' samples. The CDR3 runs from the conserved cysteine through the conserved F or W. The D gene is left open where the match is weak. Size is stated for part of the rows, as once, few or many counts, or as a class when the clone is expanded.

D gene	V gene	clone size	J gene	CDR3 length	CDR3 DNA	CDR3 protein
TRBD2	TRBV27	few	TRBJ2-3	15	TGTGCCAGCCATGGAGCGGGGGCCGGTGGAGATACGCAGTATTTT	CASHGAGAGGDTQYF
-	TRBV18	few	TRBJ1-5	15	TGTGCCAGCTCACCAGGCGGCGGCAACAATCAGCCCCAGCATTTT	CASSPGGGNNQPQHF
-	TRBV7-2	few	TRBJ2-7	12	TGTGCCAGCAGCTTAGAGTGGCGCGAGCAGTACTTC	CASSLEWREQYF
-	TRBV18	-	TRBJ2-5	13	TGTGCCAGCTTGACTAACCTGTTGGAGACCCAGTACTTC	CASLTNLLETQYF
-	TRBV12-5	many	TRBJ1-1	16	TGTGCTAGTGGTTTGGAGGCAGGTAGGATGAACACTGAAGCTTTCTTT	CASGLEAGRMNTEAFF
-	TRBV5-6	few	TRBJ2-2	13	TGTGCCAGCAGCCTCAGGTTTTTCGGGGAGCTGTTTTTT	CASSLRFFGELFF
-	TRBV7-9	many	TRBJ2-5	12	TGTGCCAGCAGCTACAACAAAGAGACCCAGTACTTC	CASSYNKETQYF
TRBD1	TRBV10-3	many	TRBJ1-6	15	TGTGCCATCAGTGAGTCGGTAGGGGGCGATTCACCCCTCCACTTT	CAISESVGGDSPLHF
TRBD2	TRBV10-1	few	TRBJ2-7	16	TGCGCCAGCAGTGAGTCTAGCGGGAGAAGGCTCAACGAGCAGTACTTC	CASSESSGRRLNEQYF
TRBD2	TRBV7-2	few	TRBJ2-5	15	TGTGCCAGCAGCCTCCGGACTAGCGGGGGTGAGACCCAGTACTTC	CASSLRTSGGETQYF
TRBD2	TRBV4-3	few	TRBJ2-1	13	TGCGCCAGCAGCCAAGATCTCCTAGCGGGGGTTTTCTTC	CASSQDLLAGVFF
-	TRBV21-1	-	TRBJ2-5	19	TGTGCCAGCAGCAAAAAGGTCGGTGAGGGTCCTAGCCCGCAAGAGACCCAGTACTTC	CASSKKVGEGPSPQETQYF
-	TRBV7-2	-	TRBJ2-7	15	TGTGCCAGCATTTCCCCAGGGTCCCCAGCGGGCGAGCAGTACTTC	CASISPGSPAGEQYF
TRBD1	TRBV5-1	many	TRBJ1-1	17	TGCGCCAGCAGCCCGCGGACAGGGGGCGCCGGGGGCACTGAAGCTTTCTTT	CASSPRTGGAGGTEAFF
TRBD2	TRBV4-1	-	TRBJ2-1	17	TGCGCCAGCAGCTTCAGGCCTAGCGGGGGCCTCGGGGATGAGCAGTTCTTC	CASSFRPSGGLGDEQFF
-	TRBV6-5	many	TRBJ2-7	12	TGTGCCAGCAGTTACTCAGGATCCGAGCAGTACTTC	CASSYSGSEQYF
-	TRBV29-1	few	TRBJ2-7	11	TGCAGCACAGCCAGGGGACACGAGCAGTACTTC	CSTARGHEQYF
-	TRBV20-1	many	TRBJ2-7	14	TGCAGTGCCCCCGGACAAGGGGCCTCAGACGAGCAGTACTTC	CSAPGQGASDEQYF
-	TRBV18	few	TRBJ1-3	16	TGTGCCAGCTCACCAGCACGGGGTTACTCTGGAAACACCATATATTTT	CASSPARGYSGNTIYF
TRBD2	TRBV29-1	many	TRBJ2-5	15	TGCAGCGTCGCCTGGGGGGCGGGAGGGGCAGAGACCCAGTACTTC	CSVAWGAGGAETQYF
-	TRBV3-1	-	TRBJ1-6	16	TGTGCCAGCAGCCAAGAGTCCGGGACAAGAAATTCACCCCTCCACTTT	CASSQESGTRNSPLHF
-	TRBV19	many	TRBJ1-6	15	TGTGCCAGTAGGGACAGCAACTCCTATAATTCACCCCTCCACTTT	CASRDSNSYNSPLHF
-	TRBV4-2	many	TRBJ2-2	20	TGTGCCAGCAGCCAATACCCCCTTTCGGGTGGAGGGGCAGACACCGGGGAGCTGTTTTTT	CASSQYPLSGGGADTGELFF
-	TRBV27	-	TRBJ2-3	16	TGTGCCAGCAGTTTATCGTGGGGAACCCCCACAGATACGCAGTATTTT	CASSLSWGTPTDTQYF
-	TRBV2	-	TRBJ1-4	15	TGTGTCAGCAGCCCAGGGACAACAACTAATGAAAAACTGTTTTTT	CVSSPGTTTNEKLFF
TRBD2	TRBV3-1	few	TRBJ2-3	14	TGTGCCAGCAGCCAGGGGACTAGCGGGGGGGCCTCGTATTTT	CASSQGTSGGASYF
-	TRBV9	-	TRBJ1-3	15	TGTGCCAGCAGCGCCATACAGGGTTCTGGAAACACCATATATTTT	CASSAIQGSGNTIYF
-	TRBV5-5	many	TRBJ1-5	15	TGTGCCAGCAGCTTAGGAGGATATAGCAATCAGCCCCAGCATTTT	CASSLGGYSNQPQHF
-	TRBV11-2	many	TRBJ1-4	11	TGTGCCAGCAGCTCTGGCCCGAAACTGTTTTTT	CASSSGPKLFF
-	TRBV28	many	TRBJ1-2	10	TGTGCCAGCGGATCATATGGCTACACCTTC	CASGSYGYTF
-	TRBV29-1	-	TRBJ1-2	11	TGCAGCGTTAGTATAAACTATGGCTACACCTTC	CSVSINYGYTF
TRBD2	TRBV7-2	many	TRBJ2-1	15	TGTGCCAGCAGTTACAAGGCAGGACTAGCCATTGAGCAGTTCTTC	CASSYKAGLAIEQFF
-	TRBV7-2	many	TRBJ1-1	14	TGTGCCAGCAGCTTAAGAAACAGGAACACTGAAGCTTTCTTT	CASSLRNRNTEAFF
TRBD1	TRBV20-1	many	TRBJ2-1	18	TGCAGTGCTAGACCCCCCCCACGGACAGGGGGGATCCACAATGAGCAGTTCTTC	CSARPPPRTGGIHNEQFF
TRBD1	TRBV27	many	TRBJ2-2	17	TGTGCCACTACTTACGCGAACAGGGGAATGAACACCGGGGAGCTGTTTTTT	CATTYANRGMNTGELFF
-	TRBV12-3/TRBV12-4	many	TRBJ1-1	13	TGCGCCAGCAGCTTACAAGGGAACACTGAAGCTTTCTTT	CASSLQGNTEAFF
TRBD1	TRBV5-1	few	TRBJ2-7	13	TGCGCCAGCAGCTTTCAGGACAGGACAGAGCAGTACTTC	CASSFQDRTEQYF
TRBD1	TRBV3-1	-	TRBJ1-4	13	TGTGCCAGCACGGACAGGGGGATTGAAAAACTGTTTTTT	CASTDRGIEKLFF
-	TRBV24-1	many	TRBJ1-5	12	TGTGCCACCAGTGATCCTGAGGGGCCCCAGCATTTT	CATSDPEGPQHF
TRBD2	TRBV29-1	-	TRBJ2-1	13	TGCAGCCCATCCGAGCTAGCGGGCAATGAGCAGTTCTTC	CSPSELAGNEQFF